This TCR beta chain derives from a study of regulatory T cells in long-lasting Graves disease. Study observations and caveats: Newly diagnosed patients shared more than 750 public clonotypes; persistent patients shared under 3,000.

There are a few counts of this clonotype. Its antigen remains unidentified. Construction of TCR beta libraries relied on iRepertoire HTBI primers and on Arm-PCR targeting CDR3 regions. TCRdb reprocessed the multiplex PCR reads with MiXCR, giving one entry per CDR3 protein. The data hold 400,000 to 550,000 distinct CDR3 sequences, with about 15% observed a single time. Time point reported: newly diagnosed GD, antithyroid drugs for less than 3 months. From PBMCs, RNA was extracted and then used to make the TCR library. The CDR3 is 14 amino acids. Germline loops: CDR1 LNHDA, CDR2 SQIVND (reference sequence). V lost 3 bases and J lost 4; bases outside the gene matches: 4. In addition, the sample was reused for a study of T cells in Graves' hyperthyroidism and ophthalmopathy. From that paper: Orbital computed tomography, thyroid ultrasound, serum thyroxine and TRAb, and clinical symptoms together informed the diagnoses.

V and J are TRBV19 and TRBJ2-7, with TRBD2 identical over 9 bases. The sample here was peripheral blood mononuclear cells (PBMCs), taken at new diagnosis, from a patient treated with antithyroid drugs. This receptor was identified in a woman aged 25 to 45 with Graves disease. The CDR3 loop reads CASSISGSVYEQYF. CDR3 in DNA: TGTGCCAGTAGTATTAGCGGGAGTGTATACGAGCAGTACTTC.